This entry lists 23 T cell receptor beta chains sequenced from one sample in a study of T cell responses to AZD1222 COVID-19 vaccine. Generated by immunoSEQ multiplex PCR, the TCRdb table keeps only in-frame clones and is missing some. Of more than 60,000 clones in the sample, 80% to 90% were seen once. Material: peripheral blood, obtained on day 0 of AZD1222 vaccination. All receptors derive from an adult in good health.

The chain recombines TRBV19 with TRBJ1-3; D is ambiguous. The germline V gene encodes CDR1 LNHDA and CDR2 SQIVND (reference sequence). This CDR3 contains 14 residues. V lost 7 bases, J lost 2 bases, and 12 bases lay in between. Written as DNA, the CDR3 is TGTGCCAGTAAAGATAAAGTGGCTGGAAACACCATATATTTT. As protein: CASKDKVAGNTIYF.

The gene calls are TRBV24-1 and TRBJ2-2; D gene ambiguous. The CDR3 sequence is 14 residues long. V was cut by 4 bases and J by 1 base, with 6 bases left in between. Per the germline V gene, CDR1 is KGHDR and CDR2 is SFDVKD. In nucleotides, the CDR3 is TGTGCCACCAGTGAGTGGAAGAACACCGGGGAGCTGTTTTTT. Protein: CATSEWKNTGELFF.

This sequence joins TRBV7-9 and TRBJ2-1, with 7 bases identical to TRBD2. From germline, CDR1 is SEHNR and CDR2 FQNEAQ (reference sequence). CDR3 size: 12 residues. V shed 4 bases, J shed 10 bases, and the junction held 4 bases outside the gene matches. CDR3 sequence reads: CASSSMTSEQFF. CDR3 in DNA: TGTGCCAGCAGCTCCATGACTAGCGAGCAGTTCTTC.

The chain is built from TRBV5-4 and TRBJ2-6, with D possibly called TRBD1 or TRBD2 (5 bases each). CDR1 is SGHNT, CDR2 YYREEE, per germline (reference sequence). The CDR3 loop spans 16 amino acids. V was pared by 2 bases and J by 0 bases, with 9 bases between. CDR3 DNA: TGTGCCAGCAGCTTCAGGGAGCCCTCTGGGGCCAACGTCCTGACTTTC. Translating gives CASSFREPSGANVLTF.

The rearrangement joins TRBV6-5 to TRBJ2-1; D perhaps matches TRBD1 (6 bases). Germline V gene sequence: CDR1 MNHEY, CDR2 SVGAGI. The CDR3 has 15 amino acids. The germline V and J ends were trimmed by 7 bases and 0 bases, with 13 bases remaining between them. Here the CDR3 reads CASILDRSSYNEQFF. DNA for the CDR3: TGTGCCAGCATCTTAGACAGGAGCTCCTACAATGAGCAGTTCTTC.

The gene calls are TRBV27 and TRBJ1-2; D is ambiguous. This CDR3 is 15 amino acids long. V gave up 5 bases and J gave up 3 bases, with 16 bases separating them. The germline V gene encodes CDR1 MNHEY and CDR2 SMNVEV (reference sequence). CDR3 amino acids: CASSRAGRLHYGYTF. The CDR3 DNA reads TGTGCCAGCAGTCGGGCGGGGAGGCTGCACTATGGCTACACCTTC.

The chain links TRBV9 to TRBJ2-1, with D possibly being TRBD2 (6 bases). Trimming pared 4 bases from V and 7 bases from J, leaving 18 bases between. This CDR3 spans 15 amino acids. Looked up from germline, CDR1 is SGDLS and CDR2 is YYNGEE. The CDR3 DNA follows: TGTGCCAGCAGCCGTATGGAGGGCCGGGGTAATGAGCAGTTCTTC. Amino acid sequence: CASSRMEGRGNEQFF.

Remarks on this clone: Different DNA sequences within this sample yield the same CDR3. The chain employs TRBV7-2 and TRBJ1-3; a weak D match, TRBD1 (5 bases). Trimming took off 5 bases at V and 3 bases at J, with 8 bases between the two ends. The germline gives CDR1 SGHTA, CDR2 FQGNSA. The CDR3 has 13 residues. This CDR3 reads CASSLQGGNTIYF. As DNA, the CDR3 is TGTGCCAGCAGCCTCCAGGGTGGAAACACCATATATTTT.

J is TRBJ1-2 and V is TRBV6-5, with D possibly being TRBD1 (5 bases). The CDR3 loop spans 14 amino acids. V was shortened by 0 bases and J by 6 bases, with 11 bases between the two germline ends. CDR1 and CDR2 from the germline V gene are MNHEY and SVGAGI. The CDR3 loop is CASSYSGTANGYTF. In DNA form, the CDR3 reads TGTGCCAGCAGTTACTCCGGGACCGCTAATGGCTACACCTTC.

The rearrangement joins TRBV6-5 to TRBJ1-1; weak D call: TRBD1 (5 bases). CDR3 size: 13 residues. The ends were cut back, 6 bases at V and 0 bases at J, with 8 bases in the middle. Germline lookup yields CDR1 MNHEY and CDR2 SVGAGI. The CDR3 loop reads CASRGRLNTEAFF. The CDR3 nucleotides are TGTGCCAGCAGGGGACGGCTGAACACTGAAGCTTTCTTT.

The CDR3 DNA follows: TGTGCCAGCAGTTTGGCTAGCGACCTGGGGGAGTATTTT. Protein product: CASSLASDLGEYF. The V call is TRBV27, the J call TRBJ2-3; possibly TRBD2 for D (6 bases). The length of the CDR3 is 13 residues. CDR1 is MNHEY and CDR2 is SMNVEV in the germline V gene (reference sequence). Trimming cost V 3 bases and J 13 bases, with 17 bases left between them.

V gene TRBV28 combines with J gene TRBJ2-7; TRBD1 might be the D (6 bases). V was pared by 5 bases and J by 6 bases, with 8 bases between. Per the germline V gene, CDR1 is MDHEN and CDR2 is SYDVKM. CDR3 length: 11 amino acids. The CDR3 spells CASSPGVEQYV. In nucleotides, the CDR3 is TGTGCCAGCAGTCCAGGGGTCGAGCAGTACGTC.

This chain joins TRBV6-1 and TRBJ1-4; D unclear. The CDR3 has 14 residues. Germline CDR1 reads MNHNS; CDR2 reads SASEGT. V was shortened by 4 bases and J by 0 bases, with 6 bases between the two germline ends. CDR3 sequence (DNA): TGTGCCAGCAGTGTAGCACCAACTAATGAAAAACTGTTTTTT. Its translation: CASSVAPTNEKLFF.

The rearrangement links TRBV7-6 to TRBJ2-4; weak D call: TRBD1 (5 bases). The CDR3 loop spans 13 amino acids. Trimming removed 5 bases from V and 8 bases from J, with 13 bases in between. CDR1 and CDR2 (germline): SGHVS, FNYEAQ. CDR3 sequence reads: CASSLQGSDIQYF. Written as DNA, the CDR3 is TGTGCCAGCAGCCTCCAGGGTAGTGACATTCAGTACTTC.

This chain links TRBV6-2 or TRBV6-3 with TRBJ1-2; maybe TRBD1 (6 bases). This CDR3 has 14 amino acids. CDR1 MNHEY and CDR2 SVGEGT come from the germline V gene. The V end lost 2 bases, the J end lost 5 bases, and 12 bases lay between the germline ends. The CDR3 coding sequence is TGTGCCAGCAGTTACATCGGACAGCCTTATGGCTACACCTTC. Amino acids: CASSYIGQPYGYTF.

The J gene is TRBJ1-1, the V gene TRBV9; a possible D gene is TRBD1 (6 bases). Between the trimmed V and J ends, which lost 4 bases and 0 bases, there was a span of 13 bases. Germline loops: CDR1 SGDLS, CDR2 YYNGEE. This CDR3 spans 15 amino acids. CDR3 amino acids: CASSPRGVMNTEAFF. The CDR3 DNA reads TGTGCCAGCAGCCCGAGGGGGGTCATGAACACTGAAGCTTTCTTT.

The chain recombines TRBV7-2 with TRBJ2-7; 8 positions agree with TRBD2. This CDR3 has 14 amino acids. V lost 3 bases, J lost 6 bases, and 7 bases stayed unmatched. CDR1 is SGHTA, CDR2 FQGNSA, per germline. CDR3 loop: CASSFSGSDVEQYF. CDR3 nucleotide sequence: TGTGCCAGCAGCTTCAGCGGGAGCGACGTCGAGCAGTACTTC.

This sequence joins TRBV4-2 and TRBJ2-6; D is ambiguous. V was pared by 4 bases and J by 0 bases, with 7 bases between. Germline-derived CDR1 and CDR2 are LGHNA and YNFKEQ. The CDR3 has 15 amino acids. CDR3 DNA: TGTGCCAGCAGCCCTGATTTCTCTGGGGCCAACGTCCTGACTTTC. Residues: CASSPDFSGANVLTF.

This clone was seen once. The gene calls are TRBV5-6 and TRBJ2-4; D gene unclear. From germline, CDR1 is SGHDT and CDR2 YYEEEE. Trimming stripped 0 bases from V and 6 bases from J, with 10 bases between. The length of the CDR3 is 14 residues. The chain's CDR3 is CASSLAGSRNIQYF. The CDR3 bases are TGTGCCAGCAGCTTGGCAGGATCGAGAAACATTCAGTACTTC. Combining the CDR3 with reference TRBV5-6 and TRBJ2-4 gives the whole variable domain DAGVTQSPTHLIKTRGQQVTLRCSPKSGHDTVSWYQQALGQGPQFIFQYYEEEERQRGNFPDRFSGHQFPNYSSELNVNALLLGDSALYLCASSLAGSRNIQYFGAGTRLSVL.

The V call is TRBV19, the J call TRBJ1-2, with D possibly being TRBD1 (5 bases). Germline V lookup: CDR1 LNHDA, CDR2 SQIVND (reference sequence). The CDR3 consists of 15 residues. The V end lost 9 bases, the J end lost 5 bases, and 22 bases lay between the germline ends. DNA for the CDR3: TGTGCCAGCCAGAACCAAGGACAACGAACATATGGCTACACCTTC. Translated, it gives CASQNQGQRTYGYTF. Based on the CDR3 plus reference TRBV19 and TRBJ1-2, the full variable domain is DGGITQSPKYLFRKEGQNVTLSCEQNLNHDAMYWYRQDPGQGLRLIYYSQIVNDFQKGDIAEGYSVSREKKESFPLTVTSAQKNPTAFYLCASQNQGQRTYGYTFGSGTRLTVV.

The chain carries TRBV7-2 and TRBJ2-3; 7 nucleotides align to TRBD2. The CDR3 length is 15 residues. The V gene end was trimmed by 3 bases and the J gene end by 1 base; junction bases not matched to a gene: 4. From germline, CDR1 is SGHTA and CDR2 FQGNSA. This CDR3 is CASSFLAGGTDTQYF. The CDR3 coding sequence is TGTGCCAGCAGCTTCTTAGCGGGCGGCACAGATACGCAGTATTTT.

The chain couples TRBV7-2 to TRBJ1-5, with a possible D match to TRBD1 (5 bases). The CDR3 totals 14 residues. CDR1 and CDR2 (germline): SGHTA, FQGNSA. V was cut by 2 bases and J by 10 bases, with 15 bases left in between. The DNA of the CDR3 is TGTGCCAGCAGCTTATCGGAGTCGGGGGGTCCCCAGCATTTT. It is translated as CASSLSESGGPQHF.

This chain connects TRBV5-5 to TRBJ2-7, with unresolved D. The CDR3 runs to 15 residues. Germline-derived CDR1 and CDR2 are SGHKS and YYEKEE (reference sequence). The V and J ends lost 0 bases and 0 bases respectively, with 10 bases between them. This chain's CDR3 is CASSLGVGYSYEQYV. The CDR3 DNA sequence: TGTGCCAGCAGCTTGGGCGTGGGGTACTCCTACGAGCAGTACGTC.